This paragraph reports one T cell receptor beta chain. The data are from a study of blood T cell repertoires in COVID-19. Study summary: Both acute and convalescent COVID-19 samples were obtained from the United States, Italy and Spain. T cells, B-cell-depleted T cells, or PBMCs supplied cDNA or gDNA.

In the source study's methods: Estimated nucleated cell counts came from reference gene primer amplification. Assay: immunoSEQ multiplex PCR; the TCRdb copy retains only in-frame clones and omits some. V and J calls and clone size follow that table, whereas D and trimming were derived from the DNA. The table includes roughly 40,000 clones, over 70% detected once. V trimming: 4 bases; J trimming: 7 bases; junction bases outside the gene matches: 12. CDR1 is SGDLS, CDR2 YYNGEE, per germline. This CDR3 comprises 17 residues. Material for sequencing was peripheral blood. This chain connects TRBV9 to TRBJ2-1; TRBD2 matches at 12 bases. The sequence came from an elderly man with active or convalescent COVID-19. The CDR3 region is CASSPDLAGGFWNEQFF. The CDR3 DNA is TGTGCCAGCAGCCCCGACCTAGCGGGGGGGTTTTGGAATGAGCAGTTCTTC.